These 21 T cell receptor beta chains were sequenced from one sample in a study of CDR3 diversity in severe acne. TCRdb analysed the PCR reads with MiXCR anew, one entry per CDR3 protein. Altogether more than 80,000 distinct CDR3 sequences are present, approximately 54% being singletons, with the ten largest covering approximately 10%. The sample consisted of blood. All receptors come from a male donor with severe acne vulgaris.

The chain couples TRBV19 to TRBJ1-1; D not certain. The CDR3 covers 15 residues. From germline, CDR1 is LNHDA and CDR2 SQIVND (reference sequence). V lost 0 bases and J lost 4, with 12 bases in between. The DNA for the CDR3 is TGTGCCAGTAGTATAGATGGGAACAGCGGCACTGAAGCTTTCTTT. It specifies CASSIDGNSGTEAFF.

The chain carries TRBV28 and TRBJ1-5; tentative D call: TRBD1 (5 bases). The germline CDR1 and CDR2 sequences are MDHEN and SYDVKM. The CDR3 totals 15 residues. Trimming pared 3 bases from V and 9 bases from J, leaving 18 bases between. The CDR3 DNA reads TGTGCCAGCAGTTTCGATGCACAGGCGTCTAGGCCCCAGCATTTT. This translates into CASSFDAQASRPQHF.

This clonotype occurred a few times. The DNA for the CDR3 is TGCAGCGTTGATCCGGGGGACCGGGGGCGCGGGGTTGGCTACACCTTC. Its protein is CSVDPGDRGRGVGYTF. The chain recombines TRBV29-1 with TRBJ1-2; a possible D gene is TRBD1 (6 bases). With 3 bases removed from V and 7 bases from J, the gap between germline ends came to 24 bases. Germline values: CDR1 SQVTM, CDR2 ANQGSEA. The CDR3 has 16 amino acids.

The rearrangement uses TRBV30 and TRBJ1-1; D is possibly TRBD1 (5 bases). This CDR3 is 14 amino acids long. Trimming pared 2 bases from V and 7 bases from J, leaving 17 bases between. Germline loops: CDR1 GTSNPN, CDR2 SVGIG (reference sequence). CDR3 in amino acids: CAWSPPGRVGEAFF. CDR3 DNA: TGTGCCTGGAGTCCTCCGGGCAGGGTAGGTGAAGCTTTCTTT.

This clonotype was picked up a small number of times. The V gene is TRBV19, the J gene TRBJ2-1; D not certain. Deletions cut 3 bases from V and 9 bases from J, with 9 bases between. The germline CDR1 and CDR2 sequences are LNHDA and SQIVND (reference sequence). The CDR3 has 12 residues. CDR3 residues: CASSIDGAEQFF. The CDR3 DNA follows: TGTGCCAGTAGTATTGATGGAGCTGAGCAGTTCTTC.

This chain uses TRBV24-1 with TRBJ2-3; possibly TRBD2 for D (5 bases). CDR1 is KGHDR and CDR2 is SFDVKD in the germline V gene. Trimming stripped 7 bases from V and 2 bases from J, with 12 bases between. The CDR3 extends over 14 amino acids. The CDR3 sequence: CATRWKGDTDTQYF. The CDR3 DNA is TGTGCCACCAGATGGAAGGGAGACACAGATACGCAGTATTTT.

The table lists this clonotype with a count of one. J is TRBJ2-5 and V is TRBV7-2, with D possibly being TRBD2 (5 bases). Trimming removed 1 base from V and 4 bases from J, with 22 bases in between. The CDR3 has 18 residues. The germline V gene has CDR1 SGHTA and CDR2 FQGNSA. CDR3 DNA sequence: TGTGCCAGCAGCTTAGAGAGGAAAGCGGACGTGCTTCTAGAGACCCAGTACTTC. The encoded protein is CASSLERKADVLLETQYF.

This clonotype was counted ten times or more. This chain connects TRBV29-1 to TRBJ2-7; TRBD2 matches at 8 bases. The CDR3 covers 14 residues. Germline CDR1 is SQVTM and CDR2 is ANQGSEA. J gave up 3 bases and V 5 bases, and 9 bases lay outside the gene matches. The CDR3 is CSVWREEPYYEQYF. CDR3 in DNA: TGCAGCGTTTGGCGGGAGGAGCCGTACTACGAGCAGTACTTC.

The chain joins TRBV7-2 to TRBJ1-2; tentatively, D is TRBD1 (5 bases). V lost 3 bases and J 4 bases, leaving 12 bases between the germline ends. The CDR3 has 14 residues. Germline assignment: CDR1 SGHTA and CDR2 FQGNSA. The CDR3: CASSFTPGAYGYTF. The CDR3 region has the DNA TGTGCCAGCAGCTTCACACCCGGGGCCTATGGCTACACCTTC.

The V gene is TRBV20-1, the J gene TRBJ2-7, with D possibly TRBD2 on 7 matching bases. The V end was cut by 3 bases, the J end by 3 bases, with 12 bases between. Germline lookup yields CDR1 DFQATT and CDR2 SNEGSKA (reference sequence). The length of the CDR3 is 13 residues. The CDR3 protein is CSASFRGGYEQYF. CDR3 sequence (DNA): TGCAGTGCTAGTTTTAGGGGGGGCTACGAGCAGTACTTC.

The chain employs TRBV9 and TRBJ1-5; TRBD1 aligns across 10 bases. Germline V gene lookup returns CDR1 SGDLS and CDR2 YYNGEE. The V segment lost 3 bases and the J segment 7 bases; nucleotides outside the gene matches: 4. This CDR3 spans 14 amino acids. The CDR3 nucleotides read TGTGCCAGCAGCGAGGGACAGGGGTACCAGCCCCAGCATTTT. Translation gives CASSEGQGYQPQHF. The variable domain in full, completed from reference TRBV9 and TRBJ1-5, reads DSGVTQTPKHLITATGQRVTLRCSPRSGDLSVYWYQQSLDQGLQFLIQYYNGEERAKGNILERFSAQQFPDLHSELNLSSLELGDSALYFCASSEGQGYQPQHFGDGTRLSIL.

This clonotype ranks as medium-sized. The chain couples TRBV20-1 to TRBJ1-1; D perhaps matches TRBD1 (6 bases). CDR3 length equals 13 residues. Germline loops: CDR1 DFQATT, CDR2 SNEGSKA (reference sequence). Trimming removed 1 base at V and 1 base at J, with 7 bases between. The CDR3 spells CSARVTGNTEAFF. For the CDR3, the DNA is TGCAGTGCTAGAGTGACAGGGAACACTGAAGCTTTCTTT.

This clonotype was recorded at least ten times. V is TRBV19 and J is TRBJ2-7; possibly TRBD2 for D (7 bases). Looked up from germline, CDR1 is LNHDA and CDR2 is SQIVND (reference sequence). V was clipped by 9 bases and J by 3 bases, with 21 bases between them. This CDR3 region has 15 residues. The DNA of the CDR3 is TGTGCCAGCACCCAGGGGAGCGGGACCGGCTACGAGCAGTACTTC. Amino acid sequence: CASTQGSGTGYEQYF.

About this clonotype: This could be a read error, since a much larger clone is one nucleotide away. This sequence joins TRBV10-3 and TRBJ2-2; D is uncertain. This CDR3 contains 14 residues. CDR1 is ENHRY and CDR2 is SYGVKD in the germline V gene. V gave up 3 bases and J gave up 4 bases, with 9 bases separating them. The CDR3 sequence is CAISEGTATGELFF. The CDR3 nucleotides are TGTGCCATCAGTGAAGGCACAGCCACCGGGGAGCTGTTTTTT.

This clonotype came up once. A much more abundant neighbour one base away suggests this may be a read error. The chain joins TRBV2 to TRBJ2-1; TRBD2 agrees at 9 bases. Germline loops: CDR1 SNHLY, CDR2 FYNNEI. The CDR3 loop spans 15 amino acids. CDR3: CANSEGLAGHNEQFF. Here the CDR3 DNA reads TGTGCCAACAGTGAAGGCCTAGCGGGGCACAATGAGCAGTTCTTC.

As concerns this clonotype: A read error is likely, as this CDR3 ends without the conserved phenylalanine or tryptophan. The genes are TRBV19 and TRBJ2-7, with a tentative D call TRBD2 (5 bases). The ends were cut back, 5 bases at V and 0 bases at J, with 11 bases in the middle. The CDR3 spans 14 residues. Germline V gene lookup returns CDR1 LNHDA and CDR2 SQIVND (reference sequence). CDR3 in amino acids: CASSPVRGSYEQYL. As DNA, the CDR3 is TGTGCCAGTAGTCCCGTCCGGGGCTCCTACGAGCAGTACCTC.

V is TRBV7-9 and J is TRBJ2-7; D gene ambiguous. This CDR3 comprises 14 residues. Germline V gene lookup returns CDR1 SEHNR and CDR2 FQNEAQ (reference sequence). V dropped 0 bases and J dropped 0 bases, with 6 bases sitting between them. The CDR3 loop reads CASSLARPSYEQYF. The CDR3 DNA reads TGTGCCAGCAGCTTAGCGCGGCCCTCCTACGAGCAGTACTTC.

The sample holds one count of this clonotype. A much larger clone lies a single base off, so this may be a read error. The chain uses TRBV6-5 and TRBJ2-7, with 8 bases that match TRBD1. J gave up 6 bases and V 4 bases, and 5 bases lay outside the gene matches. Per germline, CDR1 MNHEY and CDR2 SVGAGI. The CDR3 spans 13 residues. CDR3 nucleotide sequence: TGTGCCAGCAGTTGGGCCAGGGGGCTCGAGCAGTACTTC. Translation: CASSWARGLEQYF.

This clonotype was seen only once. This may arise from a read error, as a much more abundant clone is one base away. This chain uses TRBV20-1 with TRBJ2-1; D might be TRBD1 (6 bases). This CDR3 is 13 amino acids long. CDR1 DFQATT and CDR2 SNEGSKA come from the germline V gene (reference sequence). CDR3 nucleotide sequence: TGCAGTGTCTCCGGGACAAATTTTTATGAGCAGATCTTC. It codes for CSVSGTNFYEQIF.

The chain joins TRBV5-6 to TRBJ2-7, with 7 bases lining up with TRBD2. This CDR3 comprises 15 residues. Germline CDR1 is SGHDT and CDR2 is YYEEEE. V gave up 1 base and J gave up 0 bases; unmatched junction bases: 4. The CDR3 bases are TGTGCCAGCAGCTTGTGGGGCGGGGGCTCCTACGAGCAGTACTTC. Its translation: CASSLWGGGSYEQYF.

The chain recombines TRBV3-1 with TRBJ2-7; D remains ambiguous. Trimming took off 4 bases at V and 0 bases at J, with 7 bases between the two ends. Looked up from germline, CDR1 is LGHDT and CDR2 is YNNKEL (reference sequence). The CDR3 is 13 residues long. The CDR3 DNA sequence: TGTGCCAGCAGCCTCAGGAACTCCTACGAGCAGTACTTC. Translation: CASSLRNSYEQYF.